Listed below are T cell receptor beta chains from one sample, sequenced in a study of a mutant IDH1 vaccine in newly diagnosed glioma. Here immunoSEQ multiplex PCR was the method, and the copy in TCRdb shows in-frame clones only, minus some. The sample has approximately 57,000 clones, roughly 82% seen once; the top ten hold 3% to 3.5%. What these receptors recognize is not known. The specimen was PBMCs, collected from a glioma patient whose treatment included an IDH1 peptide vaccine. These receptors were taken from a woman aged 18-35 years with glioma. Some clones in this sample may be carry-over from other donors' samples. The CDR3 runs from the conserved cysteine through the conserved F or W. The D gene is left open where the match is weak. Clone size appears in some rows only: once, few, many, or a class for an expanded clone.

cdr3_nt: TGTGCCAGTAGTCTTGACAGGGTCATATATTTT
cdr3_aa: CASSLDRVIYF
v_call: TRBV19
d_call: TRBD1
clone_size: NA
j_call: TRBJ1-3

cdr3_nt: TGTGCCAGCAGCTCTGGACCGGGCGGTGACTATGGCTACACCTTC
cdr3_aa: CASSSGPGGDYGYTF
v_call: TRBV2
d_call: NA
clone_size: once
j_call: TRBJ1-2

cdr3_nt: TGCGCCAGCAGCTTCGAGACAGCGAACACCGGGGAGCTGTCTTTT
cdr3_aa: CASSFETANTGELSF
v_call: TRBV5-1
d_call: NA
clone_size: NA
j_call: TRBJ2-2

cdr3_nt: TGCAGCGTCCGACCTAATGAAAAACTGTTTTTT
cdr3_aa: CSVRPNEKLFF
v_call: TRBV29-1
d_call: NA
clone_size: NA
j_call: TRBJ1-4

cdr3_nt: TGTGCCAGCACCAAGGGAGGGCCCCTAAGCAATCAGCCCCAGCATTTT
cdr3_aa: CASTKGGPLSNQPQHF
v_call: TRBV7-9
d_call: NA
clone_size: NA
j_call: TRBJ1-5

cdr3_nt: TGTGCCAGCAGTGAAGCCATCGGGAGGATTAGCAATCAGCCCCAGCATTTT
cdr3_aa: CASSEAIGRISNQPQHF
v_call: TRBV6-1
d_call: NA
clone_size: NA
j_call: TRBJ1-5

cdr3_nt: TGTGCCAGCTCACCTCGACTAGCGGACACCGGGGAGCTGTTTTTT
cdr3_aa: CASSPRLADTGELFF
v_call: TRBV18
d_call: TRBD2
clone_size: NA
j_call: TRBJ2-2

cdr3_nt: TGTGCCAGCTTGGGACAGGGATCCTACGAGCAGTACTTC
cdr3_aa: CASLGQGSYEQYF
v_call: TRBV18
d_call: TRBD1
clone_size: NA
j_call: TRBJ2-7

cdr3_nt: TGTGCCATCAGTGATAATCAGTGGGGCTACACCTTC
cdr3_aa: CAISDNQWGYTF
v_call: TRBV10-3
d_call: NA
clone_size: many
j_call: TRBJ1-2

cdr3_nt: TGTGCCAGCAGTGAATATGTGGCTGGGGCCAACGTCCTGACTTTC
cdr3_aa: CASSEYVAGANVLTF
v_call: TRBV25-1
d_call: NA
clone_size: few
j_call: TRBJ2-6

cdr3_nt: TGTGCCAGCAGCTGTGCGAGGTATGGCTACACCTTC
cdr3_aa: CASSCARYGYTF
v_call: TRBV5-7
d_call: NA
clone_size: NA
j_call: TRBJ1-2

cdr3_nt: TGCAGCGTTGATGCGGGAAACACAGATACGCAGTATTTT
cdr3_aa: CSVDAGNTDTQYF
v_call: TRBV29-1
d_call: NA
clone_size: NA
j_call: TRBJ2-3

cdr3_nt: TGCGCCAGCAGCTTCGGCGGGGTAGAGACCCAGTACTTC
cdr3_aa: CASSFGGVETQYF
v_call: TRBV5-1
d_call: NA
clone_size: NA
j_call: TRBJ2-5

cdr3_nt: TGTGCCAGCAGTGGAGGGGGAAGCGTTGGAGAGCAGTACTTC
cdr3_aa: CASSGGGSVGEQYF
v_call: TRBV2
d_call: NA
clone_size: NA
j_call: TRBJ2-7

cdr3_nt: TGCGCCAGCAGCCCCGTTGAGACTAGACTGCACCATGAGCAGTTCTTC
cdr3_aa: CASSPVETRLHHEQFF
v_call: TRBV5-1
d_call: NA
clone_size: NA
j_call: TRBJ2-1

cdr3_nt: TGTGCCTGGAGCCTAACCCCGAACACTGAAGCTTTCTTT
cdr3_aa: CAWSLTPNTEAFF
v_call: TRBV30
d_call: NA
clone_size: few
j_call: TRBJ1-1

cdr3_nt: TGTGCCAGCAGCCATGAGACTAGCGGCCGGTACAATGAGCAGTTCTTC
cdr3_aa: CASSHETSGRYNEQFF
v_call: TRBV7-9
d_call: TRBD2
clone_size: NA
j_call: TRBJ2-1

cdr3_nt: TGTGCCAGCAGCCAAGAGAAAGGTTACACCATATATTTT
cdr3_aa: CASSQEKGYTIYF
v_call: TRBV4-2
d_call: NA
clone_size: NA
j_call: TRBJ1-3

cdr3_nt: TGTGCCAGCACGATGGGGCCGGGGGGATTTTCACCCCTCCACTTT
cdr3_aa: CASTMGPGGFSPLHF
v_call: TRBV13
d_call: NA
clone_size: NA
j_call: TRBJ1-6

cdr3_nt: TGTGCCAGCAGCTCCGACAAAGCCAACTACGAGCAGTACTTC
cdr3_aa: CASSSDKANYEQYF
v_call: TRBV7-9
d_call: NA
clone_size: NA
j_call: TRBJ2-7

cdr3_nt: TGTGCCAGCTCACCATATGCAGGGGCGAACACTGAAGCTTTCTTT
cdr3_aa: CASSPYAGANTEAFF
v_call: TRBV18
d_call: NA
clone_size: NA
j_call: TRBJ1-1

cdr3_nt: TGTGCCAGCAGCTTATTAGGGAACACCATATATTTT
cdr3_aa: CASSLLGNTIYF
v_call: TRBV7-8
d_call: NA
clone_size: NA
j_call: TRBJ1-3

cdr3_nt: TGTGCCAGCTCACCATCGTCTCCCTTGGGGAAAGCTTTCTTT
cdr3_aa: CASSPSSPLGKAFF
v_call: TRBV18
d_call: NA
clone_size: once
j_call: TRBJ1-1

cdr3_nt: TGCGCCAGCAGTCGAACAGGGTTGTCTAATGAAAAACTGTTTTTT
cdr3_aa: CASSRTGLSNEKLFF
v_call: TRBV4-1
d_call: NA
clone_size: NA
j_call: TRBJ1-4

cdr3_nt: TGTGCCAGCAGCTTAGGGCAGTGGGAGACCCAGTACTTC
cdr3_aa: CASSLGQWETQYF
v_call: TRBV7-9
d_call: NA
clone_size: NA
j_call: TRBJ2-5

cdr3_nt: TGCAGCGTTGAATCTTGGGCAGCCTCAAACACTGAAGCTTTCTTT
cdr3_aa: CSVESWAASNTEAFF
v_call: TRBV29-1
d_call: NA
clone_size: NA
j_call: TRBJ1-1

cdr3_nt: TGTGCCAGTAGTATAGAGGTCACCGGGGAGCTGTTTTTT
cdr3_aa: CASSIEVTGELFF
v_call: TRBV19
d_call: NA
clone_size: few
j_call: TRBJ2-2

cdr3_nt: TGTGCCAGCAGCGTAGCTGTCGGGGAAAAACTGTTTTTT
cdr3_aa: CASSVAVGEKLFF
v_call: TRBV9
d_call: NA
clone_size: NA
j_call: TRBJ1-4

cdr3_nt: TGTGCCAGCAGCCTTAGACGGGGTGGAGAGACCCAGTACTTC
cdr3_aa: CASSLRRGGETQYF
v_call: TRBV7-8
d_call: NA
clone_size: NA
j_call: TRBJ2-5

cdr3_nt: TGTGCCAGCAGCCCCCGGGGGGCGATGAACACTGAAGCTTTCTTT
cdr3_aa: CASSPRGAMNTEAFF
v_call: TRBV6-5
d_call: NA
clone_size: NA
j_call: TRBJ1-1

cdr3_nt: TGTGCCAGCAGTGAACGGGATATCGGTCAGCCCCAGCATTTT
cdr3_aa: CASSERDIGQPQHF
v_call: TRBV6-1
d_call: NA
clone_size: few
j_call: TRBJ1-5

cdr3_nt: TGTGCCAGCAGCTCTGGCTCGCTAGCGGGAGGGACCTACGAGCAGTACTTC
cdr3_aa: CASSSGSLAGGTYEQYF
v_call: TRBV5-6
d_call: TRBD2
clone_size: NA
j_call: TRBJ2-7

cdr3_nt: TGTGCCAGCAGCTTGAAAGCGGGGGGGCAGTTTGCAGATACGCAGTATTTT
cdr3_aa: CASSLKAGGQFADTQYF
v_call: TRBV5-6
d_call: TRBD2
clone_size: NA
j_call: TRBJ2-3

cdr3_nt: TGTGCCAGCAGCACAAACTGGGTGGGGTACGAGCAGTACTTC
cdr3_aa: CASSTNWVGYEQYF
v_call: TRBV6-5
d_call: NA
clone_size: NA
j_call: TRBJ2-7

cdr3_nt: TGTGCCAGCAAACCGACAGCGAACACCGGGGAGCTGTTTTTT
cdr3_aa: CASKPTANTGELFF
v_call: TRBV6-6
d_call: NA
clone_size: NA
j_call: TRBJ2-2

cdr3_nt: TGTGCCAGCAGTGAAGCCTCCGGCAGGGCTTATGGCTACACCTTC
cdr3_aa: CASSEASGRAYGYTF
v_call: TRBV6-1
d_call: NA
clone_size: NA
j_call: TRBJ1-2